The following is a T cell receptor (beta chain) sequence with its context. The data belong to a study of PD-1 blockade in classical Hodgkin lymphoma. Clones were sequenced by immunoSEQ multiplex PCR, and TCRdb holds only the in-frame ones, with some missing. The table shows some 86,000 clones, with approximately 90% occurring only once. The time point was: cycle 4 day 1 (C4D1), after 6 weeks of nivolumab. With no exception, relapse followed autologous stem cell transplantation in all patients, and brentuximab vedotin exposure varied. CDR1 is GTSNPN and CDR2 is SVGIG in the germline V gene (reference sequence). CDR3 length equals 14 residues. V was pared by 5 bases and J by 4 bases, with 9 bases of the junction left unmatched.

The specimen comprised peripheral blood mononuclear cells (PBMCs), sampled before the fourth cycle of nivolumab. This sequence originates from a human donor with classical Hodgkin lymphoma. The rearrangement joins TRBV30 to TRBJ2-7; 9 positions match TRBD1. The CDR3 is CAWEPGQGRYEQYF. CDR3 sequence (DNA): TGTGCCTGGGAACCGGGACAGGGCAGGTACGAGCAGTACTTC.